The following is a T cell receptor beta chain sequence with its context. Germline assignment: CDR1 MNHNS and CDR2 SASEGT. V lost 6 bases and J 5 bases, leaving 17 bases between the germline ends. The CDR3 runs to 14 residues. This sample was included in a study of PD-1 blockade in mismatch repair-deficient tumors. Sequenced by immunoSEQ multiplex PCR; TCRdb stores in-frame clones only, minus some. The sample lists around 48,000 clones, roughly 80% seen once, with 2.5% to 4% in the top ten. This clonotype originated in an adult with mismatch repair-deficient cancer. The rearrangement uses TRBV6-1 and TRBJ2-7; a weak D match, TRBD1 (6 bases). The source material was peripheral blood, sampled 4 weeks after starting pembrolizumab. CDR3 bases: TGTGCCAGCAGCCCCCGGACAGATCTCAACGAGCAGTACTTC. The encoded protein is CASSPRTDLNEQYF.